These 8 T cell receptor beta chains were all obtained from the same sample, sequenced in a study of T cells in Graves' hyperthyroidism and ophthalmopathy (dated by TCRdb to the late 2010s). The method behind the library was multiplex PCR. TCRdb records Illumina HiSeq 2000 as the sequencer. The TCR beta CDR3 regions were amplified from RNA transcripts. The first round of RT-PCR for the TCR CDR3 was performed with the HTBI primer set and the Qiagen OneStep RT-PCR kit. The public sequencing data were trimmed at Q25 with fastp and processed into clonotypes with MiXCR by TCRdb, which kept only in-frame beta chains. Entries that share a CDR3 protein sequence are merged under the most common genes and DNA. Recorded for this sample are around 760,000 distinct CDR3 sequences; 30% to 40% of them occurred a single time. Roughly 30% of the sample goes to the ten largest clones. The material sequenced was blood. All receptors derive from a woman in her 40s with Graves' hyperthyroidism.

This clonotype has at least ten counts. A read error may produce the germline difference seen at one junction end. This chain joins TRBV5-6 and TRBJ1-2; 10 bases are a match to TRBD1. The CDR3 covers 13 residues. Looked up from germline, CDR1 is SGHDT and CDR2 is YYEEEE. The CDR3 coding sequence is TGTGCCAGCAGTTTGGACAGGGGGATGGGCTACACCTTC. As protein: CASSLDRGMGYTF.

This chain joins TRBV10-1 and TRBJ2-2; 16 bases align to TRBD2. This CDR3 has 17 amino acids. CDR1 is WNHNN and CDR2 is SYGVQD in the germline V gene (reference sequence). Trimming took 5 bases from V and 5 from J; bases not matched to a gene: 5. The CDR3 bases are TGCGCCAGCAGTCCGGGACTAGCGGGAGGGTGGACCGGGGAGCTGTTTTTT. Amino acids: CASSPGLAGGWTGELFF.

This clonotype was counted only a few times. The gene calls are TRBV6-1 and TRBJ1-2, with TRBD1 identical over 7 bases. Germline-derived CDR1 and CDR2 are MNHNS and SASEGT. V gave up 1 base and J gave up 5 bases; unmatched junction bases: 4. This CDR3 spans 14 amino acids. The chain's CDR3 is CASSEEGRGYGYTF. The DNA for the CDR3 is TGTGCCAGCAGTGAAGAAGGCAGGGGGTATGGCTACACCTTC.

The sample holds many counts of this clonotype. The gene calls are TRBV4-3 and TRBJ1-5; D perhaps matches TRBD1 (5 bases). The ends were cut back, 0 bases at V and 0 bases at J, with 6 bases in the middle. The CDR3 loop spans 15 amino acids. Looked up from germline, CDR1 is LGHNA and CDR2 is YSLEER. CDR3 nucleotide sequence: TGCGCCAGCAGCCAAGATGGGGGTAGCAATCAGCCCCAGCATTTT. Translating gives CASSQDGGSNQPQHF.

For the CDR3, the DNA is TGTGCCAGCAGCGTTACACAGGGTCCCGGGACCCAGTACTTC. Its translation: CASSVTQGPGTQYF. The chain employs TRBV9 and TRBJ2-5; tentative D call: TRBD1 (6 bases). Trimming left V 2 bases short and J 7 bases short, with 15 bases between. Germline V CDR1 and CDR2: SGDLS, YYNGEE. The CDR3 runs to 14 residues.

This clonotype was found a few times. The chain couples TRBV4-3 to TRBJ2-7, with no clear D. The ends were cut back, 0 bases at V and 5 bases at J, with 8 bases in the middle. This CDR3 comprises 13 residues. CDR1 LGHNA and CDR2 YSLEER come from the germline V gene. The CDR3 region has the DNA TGCGCCAGCAGCCAAGATCCCGCCCACGAGCAGTACTTC. It encodes CASSQDPAHEQYF.

This clonotype was observed a single time. CDR3 amino acids: CSVAEYNEQFF. The CDR3 nucleotides read TGCAGCGTTGCAGAGTACAATGAGCAGTTCTTC. The gene calls are TRBV29-1 and TRBJ2-1; D gene ambiguous. Per germline, CDR1 SQVTM and CDR2 ANQGSEA. Trimming took 4 bases from V and 4 from J, leaving 5 bases between them. This CDR3 is 11 amino acids long.

In this sample, this clonotype turned up many times. The rearrangement joins TRBV7-8 to TRBJ2-7; the match to TRBD1 covers 7 bases. Germline CDR1 is SGHVS and CDR2 is FQNEAQ. V lost 4 bases, J lost 3 bases, and 12 bases stayed unmatched. This CDR3 has 16 amino acids. The CDR3 protein is CASSSTRGRGLYEQYF. The DNA of the CDR3 is TGTGCCAGCAGCTCCACCAGGGGGAGAGGGCTCTACGAGCAGTACTTC.